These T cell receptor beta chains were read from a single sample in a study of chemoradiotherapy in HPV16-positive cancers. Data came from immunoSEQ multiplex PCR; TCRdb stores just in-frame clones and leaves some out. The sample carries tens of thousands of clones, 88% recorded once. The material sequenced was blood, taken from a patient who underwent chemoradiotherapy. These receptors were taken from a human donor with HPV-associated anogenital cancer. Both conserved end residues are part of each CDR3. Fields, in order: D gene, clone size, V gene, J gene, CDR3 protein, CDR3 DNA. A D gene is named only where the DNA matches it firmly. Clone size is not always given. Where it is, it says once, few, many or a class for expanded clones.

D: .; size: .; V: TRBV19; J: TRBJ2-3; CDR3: CASSTSSTDTQYF; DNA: TGTGCCAGTAGTACTAGCAGCACAGATACGCAGTATTTT
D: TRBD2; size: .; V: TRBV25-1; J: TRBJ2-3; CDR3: CASSELAATDTQYF; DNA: TGTGCCAGCAGTGAACTAGCGGCTACAGATACGCAGTATTTT
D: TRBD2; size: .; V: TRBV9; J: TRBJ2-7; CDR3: CASSISSLAGTFYEQYF; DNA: TGTGCCAGCAGCATTAGCTCTCTAGCGGGCACTTTCTACGAGCAGTACTTC
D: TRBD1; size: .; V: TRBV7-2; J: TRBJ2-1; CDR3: CASSYGQGSPGEQFF; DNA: TGTGCCAGCAGCTATGGACAGGGCTCCCCCGGAGAGCAGTTCTTC
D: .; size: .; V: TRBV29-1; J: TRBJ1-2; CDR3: CSYSEEFNYGYTF; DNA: TGCAGCTATAGTGAGGAGTTTAACTATGGCTACACCTTC
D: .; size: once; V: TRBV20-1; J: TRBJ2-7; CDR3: CSVQSSYEQYF; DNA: TGCAGTGTACAGAGCTCCTACGAGCAGTACTTC
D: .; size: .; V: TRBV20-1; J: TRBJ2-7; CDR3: CSADGPYEQYF; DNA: TGCAGTGCCGACGGACCCTACGAGCAGTACTTC
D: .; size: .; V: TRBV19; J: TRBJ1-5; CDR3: CASRYRETNQPQHF; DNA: TGTGCCAGTAGATACAGAGAGACGAATCAGCCCCAGCATTTT
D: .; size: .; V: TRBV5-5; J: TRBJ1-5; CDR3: CASSWSRDTNQPQHF; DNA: TGTGCCAGCAGCTGGTCGAGGGATACAAATCAGCCCCAGCATTTT
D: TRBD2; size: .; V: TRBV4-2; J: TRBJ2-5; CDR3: CASSLGLAGGQETQYF; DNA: TGTGCCAGCAGCCTTGGACTAGCGGGGGGGCAGGAGACCCAGTACTTC
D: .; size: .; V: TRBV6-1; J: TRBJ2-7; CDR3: CASSEARDSYEQYF; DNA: TGTGCCAGCAGTGAAGCCCGAGACTCCTACGAGCAGTACTTC
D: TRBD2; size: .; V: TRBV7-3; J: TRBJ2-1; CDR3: CASSLLSGGTEEQFF; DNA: TGTGCCAGCAGCCTACTTAGCGGGGGGACAGAGGAGCAGTTCTTC
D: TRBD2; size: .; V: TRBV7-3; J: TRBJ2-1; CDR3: CASSSGGASYNEQFF; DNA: TGTGCCAGCAGCTCCGGGGGGGCCTCCTACAATGAGCAGTTCTTC
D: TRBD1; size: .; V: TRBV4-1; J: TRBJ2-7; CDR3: CASSLGQNYEQYF; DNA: TGCGCCAGCAGCCTGGGACAGAACTACGAGCAGTACTTC
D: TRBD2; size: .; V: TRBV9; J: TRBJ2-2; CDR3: CASSPRAGGDGAGELFF; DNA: TGTGCCAGCAGCCCTCGGGCGGGAGGAGACGGGGCCGGGGAGCTGTTTTTT
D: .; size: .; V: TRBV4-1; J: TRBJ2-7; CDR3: CASSRIKLGAQNEQYF; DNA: TGCGCCAGCAGCCGAATTAAGCTCGGGGCGCAAAACGAGCAGTACTTC
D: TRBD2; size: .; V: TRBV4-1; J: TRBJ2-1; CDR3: CASSPLTSAAYNEQFF; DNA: TGCGCCAGCAGCCCGCTAACTAGCGCTGCCTACAATGAGCAGTTCTTC
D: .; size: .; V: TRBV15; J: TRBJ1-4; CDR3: CATSSGHSANEKLFF; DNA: TGTGCCACCAGCAGCGGACATTCCGCTAATGAAAAACTGTTTTTT
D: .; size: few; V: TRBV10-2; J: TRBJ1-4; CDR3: CASKTTNEKLFF; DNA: TGCGCCAGCAAAACAACTAATGAAAAACTGTTTTTT
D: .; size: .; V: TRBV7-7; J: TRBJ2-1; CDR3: CASSLGTAYRNEQFF; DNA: TGTGCTAGCAGCTTAGGTACGGCCTATCGCAATGAGCAGTTCTTC
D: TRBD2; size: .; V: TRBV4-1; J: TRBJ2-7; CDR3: CASSQETSGGFSYEQYF; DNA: TGCGCCAGCAGCCAAGAGACTAGCGGCGGATTCTCCTACGAGCAGTACTTC
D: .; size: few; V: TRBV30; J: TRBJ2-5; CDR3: CAWRRRAGETQYF; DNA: TGTGCCTGGAGACGAAGGGCTGGAGAGACCCAGTACTTC
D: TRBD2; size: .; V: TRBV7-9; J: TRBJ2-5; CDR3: CASSTWGGQETQYF; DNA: TGTGCCAGCAGCACCTGGGGGGGGCAAGAGACCCAGTACTTC
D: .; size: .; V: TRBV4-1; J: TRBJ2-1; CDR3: CASSLFNNEQFF; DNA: TGCGCCAGCAGCCTGTTCAACAATGAGCAGTTCTTC
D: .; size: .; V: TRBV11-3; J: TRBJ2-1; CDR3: CASSLRRDPYNEQFF; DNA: TGTGCCAGCAGCCTGAGGAGGGACCCATACAATGAGCAGTTCTTC
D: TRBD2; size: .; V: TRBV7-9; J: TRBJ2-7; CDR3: CASSLGAGGYEQYF; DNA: TGTGCCAGCAGCTTAGGAGCGGGAGGGTACGAGCAGTACTTC
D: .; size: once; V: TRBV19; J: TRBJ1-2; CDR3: CASSETLQGIYGYTF; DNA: TGTGCCAGTAGCGAGACTCTACAGGGAATCTATGGCTACACCTTC
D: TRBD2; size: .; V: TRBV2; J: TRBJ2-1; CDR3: CASIRTSGRARGYNEQFF; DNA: TGTGCCAGCATCCGGACTAGCGGGAGGGCTAGAGGTTACAATGAGCAGTTCTTC
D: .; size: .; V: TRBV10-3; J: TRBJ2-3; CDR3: CAITADTDTQYF; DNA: TGTGCCATCACGGCGGACACAGATACGCAGTATTTT
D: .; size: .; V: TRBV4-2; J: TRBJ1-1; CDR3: CASSQVATEAEAFF; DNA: TGTGCCAGCAGCCAAGTAGCGACCGAAGCTGAAGCTTTCTTT
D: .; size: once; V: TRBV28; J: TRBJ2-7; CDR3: CASSFTSPLSYEQYF; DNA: TGTGCCAGCAGTTTTACTAGCCCTCTATCCTACGAGCAGTACTTC
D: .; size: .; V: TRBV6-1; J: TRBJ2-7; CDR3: CASTQSSYEQYF; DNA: TGTGCCAGCACACAGAGCTCCTACGAGCAGTACTTC
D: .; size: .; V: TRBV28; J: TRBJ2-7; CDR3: CASSPSGTFPYEQYF; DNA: TGTGCCAGCAGTCCGTCCGGGACATTCCCGTACGAGCAGTACTTC
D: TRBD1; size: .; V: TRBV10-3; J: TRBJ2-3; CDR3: CAISSPTGSTDTQYF; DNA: TGTGCCATCAGTTCCCCGACAGGGAGCACAGATACGCAGTATTTT
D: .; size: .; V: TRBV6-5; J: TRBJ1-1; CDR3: CASSPGPNTEAFF; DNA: TGTGCCAGCAGTCCGGGTCCGAACACTGAAGCTTTCTTT
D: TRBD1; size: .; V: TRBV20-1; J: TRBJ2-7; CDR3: CSARTGVEQYF; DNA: TGCAGTGCTCGTACAGGGGTCGAGCAGTACTTC
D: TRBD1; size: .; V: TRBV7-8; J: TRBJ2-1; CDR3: CASSLGDRGYNEQFF; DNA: TGTGCCAGCAGCTTAGGGGACAGGGGCTACAATGAGCAGTTCTTC
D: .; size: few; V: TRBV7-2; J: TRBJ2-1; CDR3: CASSLEGARAQFF; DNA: TGTGCCAGCAGCTTAGAAGGGGCTAGGGCGCAGTTCTTC
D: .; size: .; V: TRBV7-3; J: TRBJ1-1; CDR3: CASSLQATGNTEAFF; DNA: TGTGCCAGCAGCTTACAGGCTACAGGGAACACTGAAGCTTTCTTT
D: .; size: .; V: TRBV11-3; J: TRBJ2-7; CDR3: CASSLGGGLSYEQYF; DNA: TGTGCCAGCAGCTTAGGTGGGGGACTGTCCTACGAGCAGTACTTC
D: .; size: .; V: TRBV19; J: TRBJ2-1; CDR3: CASSMGEYNEQFF; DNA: TGTGCCAGTAGTATGGGGGAGTACAATGAGCAGTTCTTC
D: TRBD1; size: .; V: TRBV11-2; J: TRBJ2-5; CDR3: CASSLGWTGGFQETQYF; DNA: TGTGCCAGCAGCTTAGGGTGGACAGGGGGGTTCCAAGAGACCCAGTACTTC
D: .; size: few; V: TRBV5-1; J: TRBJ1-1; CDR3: CASSHGLMNTEAFF; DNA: TGCGCCAGCAGCCATGGACTTATGAACACTGAAGCTTTCTTT